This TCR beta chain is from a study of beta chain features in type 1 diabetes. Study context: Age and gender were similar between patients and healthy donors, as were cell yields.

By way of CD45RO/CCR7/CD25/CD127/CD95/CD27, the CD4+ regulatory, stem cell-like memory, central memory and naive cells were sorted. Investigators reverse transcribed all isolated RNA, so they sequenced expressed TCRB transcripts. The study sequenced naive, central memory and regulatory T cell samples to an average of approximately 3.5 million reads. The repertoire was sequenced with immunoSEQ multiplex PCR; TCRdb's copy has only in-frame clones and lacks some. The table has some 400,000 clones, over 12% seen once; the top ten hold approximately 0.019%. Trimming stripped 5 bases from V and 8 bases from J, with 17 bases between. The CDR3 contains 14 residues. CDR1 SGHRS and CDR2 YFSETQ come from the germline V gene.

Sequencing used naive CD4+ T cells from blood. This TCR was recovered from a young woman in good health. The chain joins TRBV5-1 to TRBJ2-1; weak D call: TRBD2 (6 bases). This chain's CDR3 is CASSGDSYKHEQFF. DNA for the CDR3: TGCGCCAGCAGTGGGGACTCCTATAAACATGAGCAGTTCTTC.